Sequencing of this T cell receptor beta chain was carried out in a study of T-cell memory formation after mild COVID-19. Study-level points and caveats: Researchers found some responding clones in pre-infection memory, a sign that cross-reactive memory joined. Clones shrinking from day 15 to 85 showed even CD4/CD8 mixes; later expanders tilted CD4+.

TCRdb used MiXCR to reprocess the 5' RACE reads, holding one entry per CDR3 protein. This sample yields approximately 300,000 distinct CDR3 sequences, of which roughly 8.2% are seen a single time; under 25% belongs to the top ten. This CDR3 region has 15 residues. Trimming cost V 3 bases and J 3 bases, with 14 bases left between them. Per the germline V gene, CDR1 is SEHNR and CDR2 is FQNEAQ (reference sequence). Only a few counts were recorded for this clonotype. Antigen specificity is unknown. The genes are TRBV7-9 and TRBJ2-5; D is unclear. Sequencing used PBMCs or a T cell subset sorted from them (not recorded which). The receptor was isolated from a man younger than 35 who had mild COVID-19 (a few samples of this study predate the infection). Cell type and time point are not known. DNA for the CDR3: TGTGCCAGCAGCTTTCGCAGAGAACGGAAAGAGACCCAGTACTTC. Encoded protein: CASSFRRERKETQYF.